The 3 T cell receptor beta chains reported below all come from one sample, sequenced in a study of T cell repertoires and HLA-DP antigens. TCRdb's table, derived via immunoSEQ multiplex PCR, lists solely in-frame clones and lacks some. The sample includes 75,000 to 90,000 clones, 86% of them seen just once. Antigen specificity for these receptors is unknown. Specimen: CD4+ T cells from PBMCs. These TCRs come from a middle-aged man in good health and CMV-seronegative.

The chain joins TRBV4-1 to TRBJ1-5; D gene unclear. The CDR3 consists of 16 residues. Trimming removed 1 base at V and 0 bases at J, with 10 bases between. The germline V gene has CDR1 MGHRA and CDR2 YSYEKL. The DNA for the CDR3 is TGCGCCAGCAGCCAAGCTATGGGGTATAGCAATCAGCCCCAGCATTTT. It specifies CASSQAMGYSNQPQHF.

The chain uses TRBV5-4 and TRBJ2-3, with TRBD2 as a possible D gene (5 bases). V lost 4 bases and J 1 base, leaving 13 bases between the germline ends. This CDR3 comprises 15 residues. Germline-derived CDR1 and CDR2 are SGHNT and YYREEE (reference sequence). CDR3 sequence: CASSPVIGGTDTQYF. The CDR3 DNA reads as TGTGCCAGCAGCCCCGTTATCGGGGGCACAGATACGCAGTATTTT.

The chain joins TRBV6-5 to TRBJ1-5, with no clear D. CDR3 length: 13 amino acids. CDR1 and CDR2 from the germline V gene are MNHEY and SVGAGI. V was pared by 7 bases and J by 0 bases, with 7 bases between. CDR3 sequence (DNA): TGTGCCAGCATTTTCGATAGCAATCAGCCCCAGCATTTT. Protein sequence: CASIFDSNQPQHF.